This T cell receptor (beta chain) came from a study of OX40 agonist ivuxolimab in advanced cancers. Background for the entire study: Ivuxolimab, which targeted the costimulatory receptor OX40 (CD134), was an agonistic, fully human IgG2 monoclonal antibody. The paper describes the monotherapy dose-escalation part (N ≈ 52 patients) of the phase I trial of ivuxolimab. Intravenous ivuxolimab was administered to patients every 2 weeks at six dose levels: 0.01, 0.1, 0.3, 1.5, 3 and 10 mg/kg. Patients were allowed to have had prior anti-PD-1, anti-PD-L1 or anti-CTLA-4 therapy, and 40% of the dose-escalation patients had previously received checkpoint inhibitors. The purpose of peripheral TCRbeta sequencing was to test whether ivuxolimab changed TCR sequence diversity and led to clonal T-cell expansion. The dose-escalation cohort was 82.7% male with a mean age of approximately 60 years, ranging from roughly 23 to 85. Partial responses occurred in three dose-escalation patients, of whom one had hepatocellular carcinoma and two had cutaneous melanoma. Of the roughly 50 dose-escalation patients, hepatocellular carcinoma was present in 19, melanoma in roughly 15, renal cell carcinoma in 9 and head and neck cancer in 9. Summary of the overall study and its limitations: At doses from 0.1 to 3.0 mg/kg, clonal expansion was seen in both CD4+ and CD8+ blood T cells between baseline and week 6. Low levels of normalized T-cell clonal expansion were also shown by some nonresponding patients. The antigen specificity of the peripheral T cells that underwent clonal expansion was not determined. On average, CD8+ T cells showed more expanded clones than CD4+ T cells after ivuxolimab. In the 0.1-3.0 mg/kg groups, partial responders had among the lowest normalized peripheral clonal expansion, particularly in CD8+ T cells.

The trial excluded patients who had a history of autoimmune disease or who were on systemic immunosuppression. Peripheral blood for TCR sequencing was collected from all dose cohorts at baseline, on cycle 4 day 1, and on cycle 7 day 1. Samples came from an open-label, multicenter, first-in-human phase I dose-escalation trial of ivuxolimab. The trial enrolled adults with locally advanced or metastatic head and neck squamous cell, hepatocellular, melanoma or renal cell carcinoma. Before TCR sequencing, CD4+ T cells and CD8+ T cells were sorted from peripheral blood as separate populations. Genomic DNA was isolated from the sorted cells so that the TCRbeta CDR3 region could be sequenced. The immunoSEQ Assay was used for sequencing of TCRbeta CDR3 regions. Held by TCRdb, this immuneACCESS table contains in-frame sequences only and omits some clones. Under half of the omission traces to an unresolved V gene where checked; the cause of the rest is unknown. Recorded for this sample are roughly 65,000 clones; about 86% of them occurred a single time. The leading ten clones occupy 0.85% to 1% of the sample.

The CDR3 numbers 13 residues from cysteine through phenylalanine. Only the CDR3 region is kept as DNA, spanning 39 bases read in frame from base 1. The junction carries 8 bases between V and J, which are trimmed by 3 bases and 3 bases respectively. The germline V gene encodes CDR1 LGHNA and CDR2 YSLEER. In its sample, this clone was seen a few times. This clone's antigen is unknown. No much larger clone is present one base from it, and per-base qualities are unavailable. This receptor chain uses TRBV4-3 and TRBJ1-1; no D gene call is confident. The TCR was taken from an adult with an advanced solid tumor such as melanoma, head and neck, liver or kidney cancer. The material was CD4+ or CD8+ T cells sorted from blood, obtained in a trial of the OX40 agonist ivuxolimab. The CDR3 in this case is CASSHEGDTEAFF. The DNA sequence is as follows: TGCGCCAGCAGCCACGAGGGAGACACTGAAGCTTTCTTT.